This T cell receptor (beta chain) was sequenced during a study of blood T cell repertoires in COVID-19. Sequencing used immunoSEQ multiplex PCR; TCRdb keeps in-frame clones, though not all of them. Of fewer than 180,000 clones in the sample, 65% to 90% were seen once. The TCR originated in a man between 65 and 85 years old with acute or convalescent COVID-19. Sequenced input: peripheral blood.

CDR3 residues: CATSDPREATYEQYF. In nucleotides, the CDR3 is TGTGCCACCAGTGACCCTCGGGAGGCCACCTACGAGCAGTACTTC. The chain has TRBV24-1 and TRBJ2-7, with 7 nucleotides matching TRBD2. This CDR3 has 15 residues. Trimming at V came to 4 bases and at J to 2 bases, leaving 7 bases not matched to a gene. The V gene's germline CDR1 is KGHDR and CDR2 SFDVKD.